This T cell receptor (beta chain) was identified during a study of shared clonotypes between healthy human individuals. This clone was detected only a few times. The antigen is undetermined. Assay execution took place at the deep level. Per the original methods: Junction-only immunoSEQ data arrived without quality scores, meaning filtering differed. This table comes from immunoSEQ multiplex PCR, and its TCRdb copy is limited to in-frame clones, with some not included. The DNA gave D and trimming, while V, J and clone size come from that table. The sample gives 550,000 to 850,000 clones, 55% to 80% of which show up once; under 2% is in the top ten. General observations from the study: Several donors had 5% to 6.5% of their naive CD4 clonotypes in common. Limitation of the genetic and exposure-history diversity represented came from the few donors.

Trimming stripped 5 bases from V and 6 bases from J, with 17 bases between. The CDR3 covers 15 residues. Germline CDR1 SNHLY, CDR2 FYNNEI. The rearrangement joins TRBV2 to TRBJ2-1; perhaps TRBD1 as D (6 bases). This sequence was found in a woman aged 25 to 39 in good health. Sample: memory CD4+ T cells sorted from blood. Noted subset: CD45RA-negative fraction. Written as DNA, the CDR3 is TGTGCCAGCAGTCCAGGGGACATAATGCCCAATGAGCAGTTCTTC. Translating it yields CASSPGDIMPNEQFF.